These T cell receptor beta chains were read from a single sample in a study of glioma-infiltrating T cells. Via MiXCR, TCRdb re-called the multiplex PCR reads, giving one row per CDR3 protein. The data show around 390,000 distinct CDR3 sequences, around 38% seen once. Sequenced sample: glioma tissue, nonneoplastic brain tissue, or PBMCs (not recorded which). These receptors all stem from a human donor with low-grade glioma or glioblastoma, undergoing nonglioma brain surgery, or in good health (not recorded which). Each CDR3 is given with its conserved first and last residue. Fields, in order: clone size, D gene, V gene, J gene, CDR3 protein, CDR3 DNA. A D gene is named only where the DNA matches it firmly. Size is omitted from some rows. Given values are once, few, many or a class for expanded clones.

size: few; D: -; V: TRBV7-2; J: TRBJ1-1; CDR3: CTSRAGVNTEAFF; DNA: TGTACCAGCAGAGCAGGGGTGAACACTGAAGCTTTCTTT
size: -; D: -; V: TRBV28; J: TRBJ2-7; CDR3: CASLERTNSYEQYF; DNA: TGTGCCAGCCTAGAGAGGACTAACTCCTACGAGCAGTACTTC
size: many; D: -; V: TRBV7-3; J: TRBJ2-7; CDR3: CASSLSGGVGYEQYF; DNA: TGTGCCAGCAGCTTATCCGGCGGGGTTGGCTACGAGCAGTACTTC
size: -; D: TRBD1; V: TRBV20-1; J: TRBJ1-2; CDR3: CSVYRGVGYTF; DNA: TGCAGTGTATACAGGGGAGTAGGCTACACCTTC
size: many; D: -; V: TRBV27; J: TRBJ2-5; CDR3: CASSSELEETQYF; DNA: TGTGCCAGCAGTTCAGAACTCGAAGAGACCCAGTACTTC
size: -; D: -; V: TRBV4-1; J: TRBJ2-5; CDR3: CASSQGEGRTQYF; DNA: TGCGCCAGCAGCCAAGGAGAGGGTCGGACCCAGTACTTC
size: many; D: -; V: TRBV6-1; J: TRBJ1-5; CDR3: CASRAPSNQPQHF; DNA: TGTGCCAGCAGAGCCCCTTCCAATCAGCCCCAGCATTTT
size: -; D: TRBD1; V: TRBV7-9; J: TRBJ2-2; CDR3: CASSRPGTGFRAGELFF; DNA: TGTGCCAGCAGCAGGCCCGGGACAGGGTTTCGAGCCGGGGAGCTGTTTTTT
size: -; D: TRBD1; V: TRBV28; J: TRBJ1-4; CDR3: CASSLQGAVEKLFF; DNA: TGTGCCAGCAGTTTACAGGGGGCTGTTGAAAAACTGTTTTTT
size: -; D: -; V: TRBV19; J: TRBJ1-1; CDR3: CASRPPGDPGRNTEAFF; DNA: TGTGCCAGTAGGCCGCCCGGGGACCCCGGGCGGAACACTGAAGCTTTCTTT
size: few; D: TRBD1; V: TRBV7-2; J: TRBJ2-7; CDR3: CASSGTGSPYEQYF; DNA: TGTGCCAGCAGCGGGACAGGCAGCCCCTACGAGCAGTACTTC
size: -; D: TRBD2; V: TRBV28; J: TRBJ2-7; CDR3: CASSILAGVSYEQYF; DNA: TGTGCCAGCAGTATACTAGCGGGAGTGTCCTACGAGCAGTACTTC
size: -; D: TRBD2; V: TRBV19; J: TRBJ2-1; CDR3: CASSPRSSGHNEQFF; DNA: TGTGCCAGTAGTCCTAGGTCTAGCGGGCACAATGAGCAGTTCTTC
size: few; D: TRBD1; V: TRBV4-1; J: TRBJ1-2; CDR3: CASSQVGTGGSGYTF; DNA: TGCGCCAGCAGCCAAGTTGGGACAGGGGGCAGCGGCTACACCTTC
size: -; D: -; V: TRBV20-1; J: TRBJ2-7; CDR3: CSASGDFAYEQYF; DNA: TGCAGTGCTAGTGGGGACTTCGCCTACGAGCAGTACTTC
size: few; D: TRBD2; V: TRBV28; J: TRBJ2-5; CDR3: CASRAGTSGRRQETQYF; DNA: TGTGCCAGCAGAGCCGGGACTAGCGGGAGACGGCAAGAGACCCAGTACTTC
size: few; D: TRBD2; V: TRBV4-3; J: TRBJ2-1; CDR3: CASTQAGASYNEQFF; DNA: TGCGCCAGCACTCAAGCGGGAGCCTCCTACAATGAGCAGTTCTTC
size: few; D: TRBD1; V: TRBV20-1; J: TRBJ1-2; CDR3: CSARGTGDLGGYTF; DNA: TGCAGTGCTAGAGGGACAGGCGATTTAGGTGGCTACACCTTC
size: -; D: TRBD1; V: TRBV19; J: TRBJ1-5; CDR3: CASRDRSNQPQHF; DNA: TGTGCCAGTAGGGACAGGAGCAATCAGCCCCAGCATTTT
size: few; D: -; V: TRBV7-9; J: TRBJ2-1; CDR3: CASSSGRASGNEQFF; DNA: TGTGCCAGCAGCTCCGGGCGGGCCTCTGGCAATGAGCAGTTCTTC
size: -; D: TRBD2; V: TRBV7-9; J: TRBJ2-5; CDR3: CASNAPGGVGTQYF; DNA: TGTGCCAGCAACGCCCCGGGGGGAGTAGGGACCCAGTACTTC
size: -; D: -; V: TRBV20-1; J: TRBJ1-6; CDR3: CSARGGAWDSPLHF; DNA: TGCAGTGCCAGAGGGGGGGCTTGGGATTCACCCCTCCACTTT
size: -; D: -; V: TRBV6-1; J: TRBJ2-7; CDR3: CASTRGRLAAYEQYF; DNA: TGTGCCAGCACAAGGGGGAGGCTAGCGGCCTACGAGCAGTACTTC
size: -; D: -; V: TRBV7-2; J: TRBJ2-1; CDR3: CASSSVTGYISYNEQFF; DNA: TGTGCCAGCAGCTCCGTTACAGGGTACATCTCCTACAATGAGCAGTTCTTC
size: few; D: -; V: TRBV7-6; J: TRBJ1-1; CDR3: CASSSGGSLNTEAFF; DNA: TGTGCCAGCAGCTCGGGGGGCAGCCTGAACACTGAAGCTTTCTTT
size: few; D: -; V: TRBV5-1; J: TRBJ1-5; CDR3: CASSSTGLNGNQPQHF; DNA: TGCGCCAGCAGCTCCACAGGGTTGAATGGCAATCAGCCCCAGCATTTT
size: few; D: -; V: TRBV7-8; J: TRBJ1-1; CDR3: CASSLVGGRTEAFF; DNA: TGTGCCAGCAGCTTGGTGGGGGGGAGGACTGAAGCTTTCTTT
size: -; D: -; V: TRBV19; J: TRBJ2-7; CDR3: CASSIQVGYEQYF; DNA: TGTGCCAGTAGTATCCAAGTGGGGTACGAGCAGTACTTC
size: -; D: TRBD2; V: TRBV5-1; J: TRBJ2-1; CDR3: CASSLGRLAEYNEQFF; DNA: TGCGCCAGCAGCTTGGGGAGACTAGCGGAATACAATGAGCAGTTCTTC
size: -; D: -; V: TRBV19; J: TRBJ1-2; CDR3: CASSTRVVGGYTF; DNA: TGTGCCAGTAGTACCAGGGTGGTTGGAGGCTACACCTTC
size: few; D: -; V: TRBV6-6; J: TRBJ1-5; CDR3: CASSYPHGSLRSNQPQHF; DNA: TGTGCCAGCAGTTACCCCCATGGGAGTTTAAGGAGCAATCAGCCCCAGCATTTT
size: -; D: TRBD2; V: TRBV28; J: TRBJ2-1; CDR3: CASSLFPRTLAGGPDEQFF; DNA: TGTGCCAGCAGTTTATTTCCCCGGACACTAGCGGGAGGGCCCGATGAGCAGTTCTTC
size: many; D: TRBD2; V: TRBV27; J: TRBJ2-7; CDR3: CASRRKLLAGGIYEQYF; DNA: TGTGCCAGCAGACGAAAACTACTAGCGGGAGGGATCTACGAGCAGTACTTC
size: few; D: -; V: TRBV11-2; J: TRBJ1-1; CDR3: CASAATVPNTEAFF; DNA: TGTGCCAGCGCTGCCACAGTCCCGAACACTGAAGCTTTCTTT
size: -; D: TRBD2; V: TRBV7-2; J: TRBJ2-1; CDR3: CASSSGTSVRNEQFF; DNA: TGTGCCAGCAGCTCCGGGACTAGCGTTAGAAATGAGCAGTTCTTC
size: once; D: -; V: TRBV6-1; J: TRBJ2-1; CDR3: CASSVGRTYNEQFF; DNA: TGTGCCAGCAGTGTTGGACGGACCTACAATGAGCAGTTCTTC
size: few; D: -; V: TRBV7-2; J: TRBJ2-3; CDR3: CASRLSTGTDTQYF; DNA: TGTGCCAGCCGCCTCTCCACAGGCACAGATACGCAGTATTTT
size: many; D: -; V: TRBV28; J: TRBJ1-2; CDR3: CASSLYLENGYTF; DNA: TGTGCCAGCAGTTTATATCTTGAGAATGGCTACACCTTC
size: -; D: TRBD2; V: TRBV7-3; J: TRBJ2-3; CDR3: CASSQQRGRGDTQYF; DNA: TGTGCCAGCAGCCAACAAAGAGGGAGGGGAGATACGCAGTATTTT
size: -; D: -; V: TRBV27; J: TRBJ1-2; CDR3: CASSFLGPQGIYGYTF; DNA: TGTGCCAGCAGTTTTTTAGGGCCACAGGGAATCTATGGCTACACCTTC
size: many; D: TRBD2; V: TRBV4-3; J: TRBJ2-1; CDR3: CASSQGTSYEQFF; DNA: TGCGCCAGCAGCCAAGGGACTAGCTATGAGCAGTTCTTC
size: many; D: TRBD2; V: TRBV25-1; J: TRBJ2-7; CDR3: CASSGGDYEQYF; DNA: TGTGCCAGCAGCGGGGGGGACTACGAGCAGTACTTC
size: -; D: TRBD2; V: TRBV20-1; J: TRBJ2-3; CDR3: CSARRERGSTDTQYF; DNA: TGCAGTGCTAGGAGGGAGCGGGGAAGCACAGATACGCAGTATTTT
size: -; D: TRBD2; V: TRBV4-1; J: TRBJ2-5; CDR3: CASSRGLASEGETQYF; DNA: TGCGCCAGCAGCCGAGGACTAGCTTCGGAGGGAGAGACCCAGTACTTC
size: few; D: -; V: TRBV5-4; J: TRBJ2-5; CDR3: CASSLAGSKGTQYF; DNA: TGTGCCAGCAGCTTGGCCGGCAGCAAGGGGACCCAGTACTTC
size: -; D: -; V: TRBV7-2; J: TRBJ1-5; CDR3: CAISLRPSGITRNQPQHF; DNA: TGTGCCATCAGCTTACGTCCTTCAGGTATTACCCGCAATCAGCCCCAGCATTTT
size: many; D: -; V: TRBV12-3/TRBV12-4; J: TRBJ1-5; CDR3: CASSLGGQNNQPQHF; DNA: TGTGCCAGCAGTTTAGGCGGACAGAACAATCAGCCCCAGCATTTT
size: -; D: -; V: TRBV20-1; J: TRBJ2-1; CDR3: CSARRLAMSSYNEQFF; DNA: TGCAGTGCTAGAAGGCTAGCGATGAGCTCCTACAATGAGCAGTTCTTC